This TCR beta chain was profiled in a study of blood T cell repertoires in COVID-19. Overall study: The United States, Italy and Spain provided the acute and convalescent COVID-19 samples. PBMCs, B-cell-depleted T cells, or T cells were the source of the cDNA or gDNA that made up the material.

V was pared by 3 bases and J by 9 bases, with 15 bases between. Germline CDR1 reads LNHDA; CDR2 reads SQIVND (reference sequence). The CDR3 is 15 amino acids. Source study methods: Amplification from reference gene primers served as the basis for estimated nucleated cell counts. Libraries were prepared by immunoSEQ multiplex PCR; TCRdb keeps only in-frame clonotypes and omits some of them. V and J calls and clone size follow that table, whereas D and trimming were derived from the DNA. The sample holds about 100,000 clones, roughly 89% seen once. This TCR was recovered from a man in his 70s with acute or convalescent COVID-19. Sequencing input: peripheral blood. V usage is TRBV19 and J usage is TRBJ1-6; maybe TRBD1 (5 bases). CDR3 in amino acids: CASSMGQAGTSPLHF. In nucleotides, the CDR3 is TGTGCCAGTAGTATGGGGCAGGCGGGAACTTCACCCCTCCACTTT.